The 9 T cell receptor beta chains given below trace back to one sample, sequenced in a study of patients and donors after allogeneic stem cell transplantation. TCRdb reprocessed the RT-PCR reads with MiXCR, giving one entry per CDR3 protein. The sample contains about 960,000 distinct CDR3 sequences, approximately 18% of which appear only once. Sequenced input: blood, either unsorted or a sorted T cell fraction (not recorded which). The receptor set was obtained from a human donor who was either an allogeneic HSCT recipient or a stem cell or donor lymphocyte infusion donor (not recorded which). It is not recorded whose cells these are; they may come from a transplant donor.

This clonotype was observed many times. The chain uses TRBV20-1 and TRBJ2-4; TRBD1 is a possible D gene (6 bases). The ends were cut back, 0 bases at V and 0 bases at J, with 9 bases in the middle. The CDR3 sequence is 15 residues long. Germline V gene lookup returns CDR1 DFQATT and CDR2 SNEGSKA (reference sequence). The CDR3 region is CSARDTGLAKNIQYF. The DNA of the CDR3 is TGCAGTGCTAGAGATACAGGGTTAGCCAAAAACATTCAGTACTTC.

This chain connects TRBV29-1 to TRBJ1-3; D is unclear. V was shortened by 7 bases and J by 0 bases, with 10 bases between the two germline ends. Germline V gene lookup returns CDR1 SQVTM and CDR2 ANQGSEA. This CDR3 is built from 13 residues. The CDR3 DNA sequence: TGCAGCGCCCCAGGCCCCTCTGGAAACACCATATATTTT. Residues: CSAPGPSGNTIYF.

The V call is TRBV12-3 or TRBV12-4, the J call TRBJ2-3; D tentatively reads TRBD1 or TRBD2 (6 bases each). The ends were cut back, 2 bases at V and 4 bases at J, with 13 bases in the middle. The CDR3 has 15 amino acids. CDR3 region: CASSLLGGFPDTQYF. The CDR3 DNA reads as TGTGCCAGCAGTTTATTGGGGGGCTTCCCAGATACGCAGTATTTT.

The chain has TRBV3-1 and TRBJ2-4; either TRBD1 or TRBD2 may fit D (7 bases each). The CDR3 totals 16 residues. Germline V gene lookup returns CDR1 LGHDT and CDR2 YNNKEL (reference sequence). The ends were cut back, 5 bases at V and 6 bases at J, with 20 bases in the middle. CDR3 sequence reads: CASSKLGGTDGNIQYF. CDR3 in DNA: TGTGCCAGCAGCAAACTCGGGGGGACAGATGGAAACATTCAGTACTTC.

The chain employs TRBV5-1 and TRBJ2-5; perhaps TRBD2 as D (5 bases). The germline V gene encodes CDR1 SGHRS and CDR2 YFSETQ. The length of the CDR3 is 12 residues. Trimming pared 4 bases from V and 3 bases from J, leaving 7 bases between. CDR3 in amino acids: CASSTGKETQYF. The DNA of the CDR3 is TGCGCCAGCAGCACGGGGAAAGAGACCCAGTACTTC.

This clonotype was seen a handful of times. The rearrangement uses TRBV7-2 and TRBJ1-4; D remains unclear. The CDR3 runs to 13 residues. The V end was cut by 1 base, the J end by 7 bases, with 7 bases between. CDR1 is SGHTA and CDR2 is FQGNSA in the germline V gene. The CDR3 region has the DNA TGTGCCAGCAGCTTAGGAGGGTCTGAAAAACTGTTTTTT. Amino acids: CASSLGGSEKLFF.

The gene calls are TRBV6-1 and TRBJ2-7; 10 nucleotides align to TRBD2. The trim removed 6 bases at V and 4 bases at J, leaving 12 bases unmatched. The CDR3 covers 16 residues. The germline CDR1 and CDR2 sequences are MNHNS and SASEGT. The CDR3 coding sequence is TGTGCCAGCAGGGAGGCCCCTAGCGGGAGATCGTACGAGCAGTACTTC. It encodes CASREAPSGRSYEQYF.

This clonotype was seen ten or more times. This chain joins TRBV5-1 and TRBJ2-7, with D possibly being TRBD1 (5 bases). The CDR3 contains 14 residues. CDR1 is SGHRS and CDR2 is YFSETQ in the germline V gene. Trimming pared 5 bases from V and 0 bases from J, leaving 12 bases between. DNA of the CDR3: TGCGCCAGCAGAGGCCAGGGTATCTCCTACGAGCAGTACTTC. It yields the protein CASRGQGISYEQYF.

The V call is TRBV9, the J call TRBJ2-7, with D possibly matching TRBD1 (5 bases). The germline V gene encodes CDR1 SGDLS and CDR2 YYNGEE. The length of the CDR3 is 14 residues. V lost 0 bases and J lost 4, with 11 bases in between. The CDR3 is CASSVDLGPYEQYF. In DNA, the CDR3 is TGTGCCAGCAGCGTAGATTTGGGGCCTTACGAGCAGTACTTC.